This T cell receptor beta chain was documented in a study of beta chain features in type 1 diabetes. Findings and limits, study-wide: Moderately but significantly shorter TCRB CDR3s were found in Type 1 diabetes patients in all four CD4+ subsets.

V was pared by 0 bases and J by 8 bases, with 30 bases between. The CDR3 has 20 amino acids. In germline, CDR1 is SGHRS, CDR2 YFSETQ. Concerning this clone itself: Its antigen is undetermined.

Since all of the isolated RNA was reverse transcribed, expressed TCRB transcripts were what got sequenced. Data came from immunoSEQ multiplex PCR; TCRdb stores just in-frame clones and leaves some out. Of roughly 160,000 clones listed, 7.5% to 8.5% were seen once; the top ten hold around 0.5%. The V gene is TRBV5-1, the J gene TRBJ2-1; D perhaps matches TRBD2 (6 bases). Material: central memory CD4+ T cells from blood. This TCR derives from a young man with type 1 diabetes. The CDR3, as DNA: TGCGCCAGCAGCTTGGCCCCGGTAGGCAGGGACTTACCTGGAGGGGATGAGCAGTTCTTC. Amino acids: CASSLAPVGRDLPGGDEQFF. Filled out from reference TRBV5-1 and TRBJ2-1, the complete variable domain reads KAGVTQTPRYLIKTRGQQVTLSCSPISGHRSVSWYQQTPGQGLQFLFEYFSETQRNKGNFPGRFSGRQFSNSRSEMNVSTLELGDSALYLCASSLAPVGRDLPGGDEQFFGPGTRLTVL.